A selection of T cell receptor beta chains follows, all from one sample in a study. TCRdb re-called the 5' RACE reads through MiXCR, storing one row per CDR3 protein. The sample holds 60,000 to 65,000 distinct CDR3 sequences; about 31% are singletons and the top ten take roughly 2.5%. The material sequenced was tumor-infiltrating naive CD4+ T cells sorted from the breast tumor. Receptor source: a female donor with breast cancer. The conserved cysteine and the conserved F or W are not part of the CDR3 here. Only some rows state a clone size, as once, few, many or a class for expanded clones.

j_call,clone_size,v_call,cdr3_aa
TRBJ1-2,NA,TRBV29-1,SVEMEPNYGYT
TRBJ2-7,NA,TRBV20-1,SAKNDPNPYEQY
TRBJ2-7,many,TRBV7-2,DSSRTQTSVGYEQY
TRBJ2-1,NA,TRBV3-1,TSSHATGNEQF
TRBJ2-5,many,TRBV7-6,ASSLVAGRGETQY
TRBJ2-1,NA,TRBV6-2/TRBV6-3,ANRTTSGRPNEQF
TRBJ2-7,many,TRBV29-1,SVGVGDEQY
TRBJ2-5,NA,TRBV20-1,SARDRRQGGKTQY
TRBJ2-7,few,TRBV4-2,ASSQERGVPYEQY
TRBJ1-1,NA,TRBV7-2,ASSSGRGYLAF
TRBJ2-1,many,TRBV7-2,ASSPGASGRNEQF
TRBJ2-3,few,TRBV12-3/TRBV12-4,ASSRTGSRTDTQY
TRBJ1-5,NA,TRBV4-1,ASSHGGINQPQH
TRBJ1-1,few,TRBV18,ASSPPGTVNTEAF
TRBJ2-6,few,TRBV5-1,ASGIGGSGANVLT
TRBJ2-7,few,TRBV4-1,ASSQNGEQY
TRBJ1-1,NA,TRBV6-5,ASSTGESEAF
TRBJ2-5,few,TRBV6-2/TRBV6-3,ASSPKEGLAGWLAQY
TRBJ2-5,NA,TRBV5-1,ASSSGQASVGTQY
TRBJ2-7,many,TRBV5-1,ASSSLGHSYEQY
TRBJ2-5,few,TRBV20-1,STSAGTGPGGTQY
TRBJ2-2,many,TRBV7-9,ASSSLEHGELF
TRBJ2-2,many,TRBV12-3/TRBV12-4,ASSRDTGELF
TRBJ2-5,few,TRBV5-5,ASSKGNTGETQY
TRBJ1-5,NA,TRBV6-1,ASSDRGYSNQPQH
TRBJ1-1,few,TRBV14,ASSPKWWAGRTEAF
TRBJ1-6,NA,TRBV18,ASSPRWGGDSPLH
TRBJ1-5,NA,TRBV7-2,ASSPRSGGYQPQH
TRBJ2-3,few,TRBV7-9,ASSVGESTRGDTQY
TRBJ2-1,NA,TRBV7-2,ASSSNGAYNERF
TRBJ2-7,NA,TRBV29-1,SVEGDSGLSYEQY
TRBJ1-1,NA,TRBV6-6,ASGAKAEAF
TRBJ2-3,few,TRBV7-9,ASSHPGTSGSTDTQY
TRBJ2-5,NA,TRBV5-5,ASSHEAGNDWETQY
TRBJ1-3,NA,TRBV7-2,ASSPWGTGASGNTIY
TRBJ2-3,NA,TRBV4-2,ASSLQGAGGPRPDTQY
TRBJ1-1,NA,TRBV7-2,ASSLEAPVEAF
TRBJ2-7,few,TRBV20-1,SARDPGAGPYEQY
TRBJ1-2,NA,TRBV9,ASSVEDRGYGYT
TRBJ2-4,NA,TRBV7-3,ASSGTDKNIQY
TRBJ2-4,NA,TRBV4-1,ASSQEHPGPSGNIQY
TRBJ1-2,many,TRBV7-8,ASSYGRQYGYT
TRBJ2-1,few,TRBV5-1,ASSFGNYEQF
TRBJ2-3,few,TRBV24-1,ATSDWGGGPDTQY